A selection of T cell receptor beta chains follows, all from one sample in a study of lymphopenia after photon versus proton radiotherapy. Produced via immunoSEQ multiplex PCR; TCRdb's table is partial and in-frame only. The sample yields approximately 58,000 clones, approximately 82% seen once. The input for sequencing was peripheral blood, taken from a patient treated with photon-based radiotherapy. The receptors shown here come from a man over 45 with gastric cancer. Each CDR3 is given with its conserved first and last residue. The order of the fields is clone size, D gene, V gene, J gene, CDR3 protein, CDR3 DNA. D genes are given only for firm matches. Size values are once, few and many counts, or a class for expanded clones, and some rows have none.

once	NA	TRBV19	TRBJ2-6	CASSAGRSGANVLTF	TGTGCCAGTAGTGCCGGGCGCTCTGGGGCCAACGTCCTGACTTTC
NA	NA	TRBV19	TRBJ2-6	CASSLSPEGAGANVLTF	TGTGCCAGTAGCCTAAGTCCGGAGGGAGCTGGGGCCAACGTCCTGACTTTC
NA	NA	TRBV30	TRBJ1-2	CAWSVGAGVYGYTF	TGTGCCTGGAGTGTCGGGGCAGGCGTCTATGGCTACACCTTC
NA	TRBD2	TRBV19	TRBJ2-2	CASSIWGLAANTGELFF	TGTGCCAGTAGTATATGGGGACTAGCGGCGAACACCGGGGAGCTGTTTTTT
NA	TRBD2	TRBV7-2	TRBJ2-2	CASSLAASGANTGELFF	TGTGCCAGCAGCTTAGCGGCTAGCGGAGCGAACACCGGGGAGCTGTTTTTT
NA	TRBD2	TRBV19	TRBJ2-1	CASSPSLLADSSYNEQFF	TGTGCCAGTAGTCCCTCTCTACTAGCGGATAGCTCCTACAATGAGCAGTTCTTC
NA	NA	TRBV7-3	TRBJ1-1	CTSSYQGGTEAFF	TGTACCAGCAGCTATCAGGGTGGCACTGAAGCTTTCTTT
few	TRBD2	TRBV11-1	TRBJ2-2	CASSPQSGREAGELFF	TGTGCCAGCAGCCCGCAAAGCGGGAGGGAGGCCGGGGAGCTGTTTTTT
NA	TRBD2	TRBV11-2	TRBJ2-2	CASSSISGRSTGELFF	TGTGCCAGCAGCTCCATTAGCGGGAGAAGCACCGGGGAGCTGTTTTTT
NA	TRBD2	TRBV18	TRBJ2-7	CASSPGLAGGPAEQYF	TGTGCCAGCTCACCGGGACTAGCGGGAGGGCCGGCCGAGCAGTACTTC
NA	NA	TRBV30	TRBJ2-7	CAWDSSSGHEQYF	TGTGCCTGGGATAGTTCCTCAGGCCACGAGCAGTACTTC
NA	NA	TRBV7-2	TRBJ2-1	CASSPAAFSYNEQFF	TGTGCCAGCAGCCCCGCTGCTTTTTCCTACAATGAGCAGTTCTTC
NA	NA	TRBV6-6	TRBJ2-5	CASSSLSGGWETQYF	TGTGCCAGCAGTTCTTTATCAGGAGGTTGGGAGACCCAGTACTTC
NA	TRBD1	TRBV5-4	TRBJ2-3	CASSYRTGGADTQYF	TGTGCCAGCAGTTACCGGACAGGGGGAGCAGATACGCAGTATTTT
NA	TRBD1	TRBV29-1	TRBJ2-1	CSGADRGLGNEQFF	TGCAGCGGGGCTGACAGGGGGCTGGGCAATGAGCAGTTCTTC
NA	NA	TRBV7-2	TRBJ2-5	CASSLAGGGETQYF	TGTGCCAGCAGCCTCGCAGGGGGGGGAGAGACCCAGTACTTC
once	NA	TRBV19	TRBJ1-1	CASSMRGGNTEAFF	TGTGCCAGTAGTATGCGTGGGGGGAACACTGAAGCTTTCTTT
NA	TRBD2	TRBV7-9	TRBJ2-3	CASSLEGRVTDTQYF	TGTGCCAGCAGCTTAGAGGGGAGGGTAACAGATACGCAGTATTTT
few	NA	TRBV19	TRBJ2-2	CASSLVMKNAGELFF	TGTGCCAGTAGTCTCGTGATGAAAAATGCCGGGGAGCTGTTTTTT
NA	NA	TRBV19	TRBJ2-3	CASSQRQVKATQYF	TGTGCCAGTAGCCAGCGGCAGGTCAAAGCTACGCAGTATTTT
NA	TRBD1	TRBV4-3	TRBJ2-1	CASSQDSGGTGYNEQFF	TGCGCCAGCAGCCAAGATTCAGGCGGGACAGGCTACAATGAGCAGTTCTTC
NA	NA	TRBV5-1	TRBJ2-3	CASSKGTTDTQYF	TGCGCCAGCTCAAAAGGTACCACAGATACGCAGTATTTT
NA	TRBD1	TRBV27	TRBJ1-2	CASARQGPYGYTF	TGTGCCAGCGCCCGACAGGGTCCCTATGGCTACACCTTC
NA	NA	TRBV7-6	TRBJ2-7	CASSLAVGYEQYF	TGTGCCAGCAGCTTAGCCGTCGGCTACGAGCAGTACTTC
NA	TRBD2	TRBV4-1	TRBJ2-7	CASSPLGLAGGGQYF	TGCGCCAGCAGCCCGCTCGGACTAGCGGGAGGCGGGCAGTACTTC
NA	NA	TRBV6-4	TRBJ1-1	CASRGSMNTEAFF	TGTGCCAGCAGAGGTTCGATGAACACTGAAGCTTTCTTT
NA	NA	TRBV7-9	TRBJ2-3	CALTDTQYF	TGTGCCCTCACAGATACGCAGTATTTT
NA	NA	TRBV28	TRBJ2-7	CASSDSLSYEQYF	TGTGCCAGCAGTGATTCGCTCTCCTACGAGCAGTACTTC
NA	TRBD2	TRBV6-4	TRBJ2-1	CASSEAGGEQFF	TGTGCCAGCAGTGAGGCGGGAGGTGAGCAGTTCTTC
once	NA	TRBV28	TRBJ2-2	CASSTRRRPGELFF	TGTGCCAGCAGCACACGCCGGAGGCCCGGGGAGCTGTTTTTT
NA	TRBD2	TRBV2	TRBJ2-4	CATRGWAKNIQYF	TGTGCCACGCGGGGGTGGGCCAAAAACATTCAGTACTTC
once	NA	TRBV28	TRBJ2-2	CASSAPLGTGELFF	TGTGCCAGCAGTGCCCCTTTGGGCACCGGGGAGCTGTTTTTT
NA	NA	TRBV13	TRBJ1-2	CASSLGGREDKGYTF	TGTGCCAGCAGCTTAGGAGGCAGGGAGGATAAGGGCTACACCTTC
NA	TRBD1	TRBV7-8	TRBJ1-1	CASSPLQGYTEAFF	TGTGCCAGCAGCCCGTTACAGGGGTACACTGAAGCTTTCTTT
NA	TRBD2	TRBV18	TRBJ2-4	CASSPFAGADIQYF	TGTGCCAGCTCACCTTTCGCGGGAGCGGACATTCAGTACTTC
few	NA	TRBV7-9	TRBJ1-2	CASSLREGDYGYTF	TGTGCCAGCAGCTTACGGGAGGGGGACTATGGCTACACCTTC
NA	TRBD2	TRBV6-5	TRBJ2-2	CASSWDYQTGELFF	TGTGCCAGCAGTTGGGACTACCAGACCGGGGAGCTGTTTTTT